This entry lists 24 T cell receptor beta chains sequenced from one sample in a study of technical replicates of blood from a handful of donors. Clones were read by immunoSEQ multiplex PCR, and TCRdb kept only the in-frame ones, dropping some. The data hold roughly 85,000 clones, with around 94% observed a single time. The sequenced sample consisted of T cells isolated from PBMCs. The source is a human donor in good health.

The rearrangement joins TRBV15 to TRBJ1-1; D ambiguous. There are 14 residues in the CDR3. Germline CDR1 is LNHNV and CDR2 is YYDKDF (reference sequence). Trimming stripped 1 base from V and 6 bases from J, with 12 bases between. The CDR3 spells CATSRGAGVAEAFF. CDR3 DNA sequence: TGTGCCACCAGCAGAGGGGCGGGAGTGGCTGAAGCTTTCTTT.

The rearrangement uses TRBV6-1 and TRBJ2-1; D unclear. Trimming cost V 4 bases and J 9 bases, with 13 bases left between them. Looked up from germline, CDR1 is MNHNS and CDR2 is SASEGT. The CDR3 is 13 amino acids. The CDR3 region has the DNA TGTGCCAGCAGTGTCGGAGAGTTGGTTGAGCAGTTCTTC. Translation: CASSVGELVEQFF.

This chain joins TRBV5-1 and TRBJ1-1; D not resolved. This CDR3 spans 15 amino acids. Trimming stripped 3 bases from V and 5 bases from J, with 17 bases between. Germline V gene lookup returns CDR1 SGHRS and CDR2 YFSETQ. The CDR3 region is CASSSPGTVSTEAFF. In DNA, the CDR3 is TGCGCCAGCAGCTCCCCGGGAACTGTGAGTACTGAAGCTTTCTTT.

V and J are TRBV5-4 and TRBJ1-3, with TRBD1 matching over 7 bases. CDR3 length: 16 amino acids. Germline lookup yields CDR1 SGHNT and CDR2 YYREEE (reference sequence). With 4 bases clipped from V and 4 bases from J, the junction kept 11 bases outside the gene matches. The CDR3 DNA is TGTGCCAGCAGCCGGAGCACCGGGACAGACGGAAACACCATATATTTT. As protein: CASSRSTGTDGNTIYF.

This chain connects TRBV6-5 to TRBJ1-2, with 10 bases identical to TRBD1. The CDR3 is 15 amino acids. Germline CDR1 reads MNHEY; CDR2 reads SVGAGI. Losses at the gene ends were 8 bases for V and 6 bases for J; bases not matched to a gene: 12. CDR3 coding DNA: TGTGCCAGCGGATTAACGACAGGGGGCTTCCATGGCTACACCTTC. This sequence encodes CASGLTTGGFHGYTF.

The chain carries TRBV7-8 and TRBJ1-3, with TRBD1 identical over 8 bases. Trimming at V came to 5 bases and at J to 1 base, leaving 10 bases not matched to a gene. Per germline, CDR1 SGHVS and CDR2 FQNEAQ. The CDR3 length is 17 residues. This CDR3 reads CASSLLGQGASGNTIYF. Written as DNA, the CDR3 is TGTGCCAGCAGCCTTCTAGGGCAGGGGGCATCTGGAAACACCATATATTTT. The full variable domain, with the rest looked up from reference TRBV7-8 and TRBJ1-3, is GAGVSQSPRYKVAKRGQDVALRCDPISGHVSLFWYQQALGQGPEFLTYFQNEAQLDKSGLPSDRFFAERPEGSVSTLKIQRTQQEDSAVYLCASSLLGQGASGNTIYFGEGSWLTVV.

This chain joins TRBV30 and TRBJ2-2; 12 bases map to TRBD2. Germline CDR1 reads GTSNPN; CDR2 reads SVGIG (reference sequence). The V gene end was trimmed by 2 bases and the J gene end by 6 bases; junction bases not matched to a gene: 7. CDR3 length equals 16 residues. The CDR3 protein is CAWSPLAGGFAGELFF. CDR3 DNA: TGTGCCTGGAGTCCACTAGCGGGGGGTTTCGCCGGGGAGCTGTTTTTT.

The gene calls are TRBV29-1 and TRBJ1-2; tentatively, D is TRBD1 (5 bases). The CDR3 runs 17 residues. The V end lost 7 bases, the J end lost 0 bases, and 24 bases lay between the germline ends. Germline V CDR1 and CDR2: SQVTM, ANQGSEA. CDR3 loop: CSAVAGRDSIANYGYTF. The CDR3 region has the DNA TGCAGCGCGGTTGCGGGTAGGGACTCTATAGCTAACTATGGCTACACCTTC.

This sequence joins TRBV15 and TRBJ2-7; unclear D gene. The length of the CDR3 is 16 residues. The germline gives CDR1 LNHNV, CDR2 YYDKDF (reference sequence). V gave up 1 base and J gave up 0 bases, with 13 bases separating them. CDR3 nucleotide sequence: TGTGCCACCAGCAGAGGTGTGGGCAGGTACTCCTACGAGCAGTACTTC. Protein sequence: CATSRGVGRYSYEQYF.

This clone was seen a single time. The V gene is TRBV11-3, the J gene TRBJ2-1, with TRBD1 matching over 8 bases. V lost 5 bases and J lost 1; bases outside the gene matches: 7. Looked up from germline, CDR1 is SGHNT and CDR2 is YENEEA. The CDR3 extends over 16 amino acids. DNA for the CDR3: TGTGCCAGCAGCCCCCCGACAGGGGCGTCCTACAATGAGCAGTTCTTC. This sequence encodes CASSPPTGASYNEQFF.

This clone was recorded once. V usage is TRBV27 and J usage is TRBJ2-2, with 9 bases lining up with TRBD1. CDR3 size: 15 residues. The V gene end was trimmed by 2 bases and the J gene end by 8 bases; junction bases not matched to a gene: 6. Per germline, CDR1 MNHEY and CDR2 SMNVEV (reference sequence). The DNA of the CDR3 is TGTGCCAGCAGTTTAATACAGGGGGCAACTGGGGAGCTGTTTTTT. Translating gives CASSLIQGATGELFF.

This clone was detected once. The chain recombines TRBV19 with TRBJ2-7, with 15 bases fitting TRBD2. Trimming removed 3 bases from V and 2 bases from J; junction bases left unmatched: 5. This CDR3 has 17 residues. From germline, CDR1 is LNHDA and CDR2 SQIVND (reference sequence). The CDR3 DNA follows: TGTGCCAGTAGTATTGGACTAGCGGGAGGGCCGCCCTACGAGCAGTACTTC. Translated, it gives CASSIGLAGGPPYEQYF. The full variable domain, completed using reference TRBV19 and TRBJ2-7, is DGGITQSPKYLFRKEGQNVTLSCEQNLNHDAMYWYRQDPGQGLRLIYYSQIVNDFQKGDIAEGYSVSREKKESFPLTVTSAQKNPTAFYLCASSIGLAGGPPYEQYFGPGTRLTVT.

Only one count was recorded for this clone. J is TRBJ2-1 and V is TRBV11-3; TRBD1 is a possible D gene (5 bases). Germline V gene sequence: CDR1 SGHNT, CDR2 YENEEA. The length of the CDR3 is 14 residues. Trimming left V 1 base short and J 8 bases short, with 12 bases between. This CDR3 is CASSLVQGRYEQFF. CDR3 coding DNA: TGTGCCAGCAGCTTAGTTCAGGGTAGATATGAGCAGTTCTTC. Full variable domain (rest looked up from reference TRBV11-3 and TRBJ2-1): EAGVVQSPRYKIIEKKQPVAFWCNPISGHNTLYWYLQNLGQGPELLIRYENEEAVDDSQLPKDRFSAERLKGVDSTLKIQPAELGDSAVYLCASSLVQGRYEQFFGPGTRLTVL.

This chain uses TRBV30 with TRBJ1-2; D is uncertain. Trimming cost V 0 bases and J 8 bases, with 7 bases left between them. The CDR3 contains 11 residues. Germline lookup yields CDR1 GTSNPN and CDR2 SVGIG (reference sequence). The CDR3 coding sequence is TGTGCCTGGAGTGTCTTGGCCGGCTACACCTTC. This translates into CAWSVLAGYTF.

The chain couples TRBV12-5 to TRBJ2-6, with TRBD1 as a possible D gene (6 bases). CDR1 and CDR2 (germline): LGHNT, FRNRAP. Trimming stripped 2 bases from V and 2 bases from J, with 22 bases between. The CDR3 has 20 residues. CDR3 DNA sequence: TGTGCTAGTGGTTTGATCGTTACAGGGTTCTCGCTTGCTGGGGCCAACGTCCTGACTTTC. Protein sequence: CASGLIVTGFSLAGANVLTF.

The V gene is TRBV11-2, the J gene TRBJ2-3, with 8 bases identical to TRBD2. The CDR3 has 15 residues. Germline V gene lookup returns CDR1 SGHAT and CDR2 FQNNGV. The trim removed 2 bases at V and 4 bases at J, leaving 5 bases unmatched. The CDR3 reads CASSLWRGEADTQYF. CDR3 DNA sequence: TGTGCCAGCAGCTTATGGCGGGGGGAAGCAGATACGCAGTATTTT. Full variable domain (outside the CDR3, taken from reference TRBV11-2 and TRBJ2-3): EAGVAQSPRYKIIEKRQSVAFWCNPISGHATLYWYQQILGQGPKLLIQFQNNGVVDDSQLPKDRFSAERLKGVDSTLKIQPAKLEDSAVYLCASSLWRGEADTQYFGPGTRLTVL.

The V gene is TRBV5-1, the J gene TRBJ2-5; the D gene is possibly TRBD2 (5 bases). The CDR3 is made up of 13 amino acids. V gave up 7 bases and J gave up 7 bases, with 17 bases separating them. Germline CDR1 is SGHRS and CDR2 is YFSETQ. CDR3 nucleotide sequence: TGCGCCAGCGCTGAGGGAGTTGGCGGGACCCAGTACTTC. It is translated as CASAEGVGGTQYF.

The gene calls are TRBV5-1 and TRBJ1-2; 8 nucleotides line up with TRBD1. This CDR3 comprises 12 residues. V lost 5 bases and J lost 8; bases outside the gene matches: 5. Germline V gene sequence: CDR1 SGHRS, CDR2 YFSETQ. CDR3 residues: CASRQGALGYTF. The CDR3 DNA reads TGCGCCAGCAGGCAGGGGGCGTTGGGCTACACCTTC.

This chain joins TRBV4-2 and TRBJ2-7, with 9 bases fitting TRBD1. After removal of 6 bases from V and 1 base from J, the junction contained 10 bases not matched to a gene. Per the germline V gene, CDR1 is LGHNA and CDR2 is YNFKEQ. The CDR3 is made up of 16 amino acids. Written as DNA, the CDR3 is TGTGCCAGCAGAGGGGGGCGGACAGGGGCGTCCTACGAGCAGTACTTC. The encoded protein is CASRGGRTGASYEQYF.

The rearrangement joins TRBV29-1 to TRBJ2-7; 14 bases map to TRBD2. V lost 5 bases and J lost 0; bases outside the gene matches: 9. The CDR3 loop spans 17 amino acids. Per germline, CDR1 SQVTM and CDR2 ANQGSEA. The DNA for the CDR3 is TGCAGCGTTAGGACTAGCGGGAGGTTATCCACCTCCTACGAGCAGTACTTC. It yields the protein CSVRTSGRLSTSYEQYF.

The rearrangement uses TRBV28 and TRBJ1-2, with a tentative D call TRBD1 (6 bases). In germline, CDR1 is MDHEN, CDR2 SYDVKM. The CDR3 sequence is 12 residues long. V was cut by 8 bases and J by 6 bases, with 13 bases left in between. CDR3 sequence reads: CASFAGVDGYTF. For the CDR3, the DNA is TGTGCCAGCTTCGCAGGGGTGGATGGCTACACCTTC.

The chain combines TRBV30 with TRBJ2-7; the D is unclear. This CDR3 is 13 amino acids long. Trimming removed 0 bases from V and 0 bases from J, with 6 bases in between. Germline V gene lookup returns CDR1 GTSNPN and CDR2 SVGIG (reference sequence). The CDR3 DNA is TGTGCCTGGAGTGTTGGCGGCTCCTACGAGCAGTACTTC. Its protein is CAWSVGGSYEQYF.

This chain connects TRBV27 to TRBJ1-2; D might be TRBD1 (6 bases). The CDR3 consists of 15 residues. V dropped 6 bases and J dropped 8 bases, with 22 bases sitting between them. Germline-derived CDR1 and CDR2 are MNHEY and SMNVEV (reference sequence). DNA of the CDR3: TGTGCCAGCAGCCCTAAACCCACGGGGACATCCGGCTACACCTTC. It translates to CASSPKPTGTSGYTF.

The V call is TRBV28, the J call TRBJ2-7; no firm D call. CDR3 length: 20 amino acids. With 5 bases removed from V and 4 bases from J, the gap between germline ends came to 33 bases. Looked up from germline, CDR1 is MDHEN and CDR2 is SYDVKM. The CDR3 loop reads CASSQLTLKLVDPLLYEQYF. CDR3 sequence (DNA): TGTGCCAGCAGTCAACTTACCTTGAAGCTAGTCGATCCCCTTCTTTACGAGCAGTACTTC.